These 31 T cell receptor beta chains were all obtained from the same sample, sequenced in a study of T cells in Graves' hyperthyroidism and ophthalmopathy (dated by TCRdb to about 2019). Libraries came from multiplex PCR. Sequenced using an Illumina HiSeq 2000. Amplification of TCR beta CDR3 regions was carried out from RNA transcripts. The first round of RT-PCR for the TCR CDR3 was performed with the HTBI primer set and the Qiagen OneStep RT-PCR kit. The public reads were run again by TCRdb, first through fastp at Q25 and then through MiXCR, and only productive beta chains were kept. Every CDR3 protein is listed once, alongside the most common genes and DNA of its rows. In all, the sample holds some 600,000 distinct CDR3 sequences, and around 13% of those were seen once. The ten largest clones represent 5.8% of the sample. Sequences were obtained from blood. These receptors originate from a woman between 25 and 40 years old with Graves' hyperthyroidism that later progressed to Graves' ophthalmopathy.

This clonotype was counted many times. The chain combines TRBV27 with TRBJ2-3; D gene uncertain. The CDR3 consists of 15 residues. The ends were cut back, 5 bases at V and 4 bases at J, with 16 bases in the middle. Germline CDR1 MNHEY, CDR2 SMNVEV (reference sequence). The CDR3 nucleotides read TGTGCCAGCAGTCCCAGGAGAGGTGGCGCAGATACGCAGTATTTT. It yields the protein CASSPRRGGADTQYF.

Ten or more counts support this clonotype. The V call is TRBV4-1, the J call TRBJ1-6; possible D gene TRBD1, 6 bases. This CDR3 contains 15 residues. Germline CDR1 and CDR2: MGHRA and YSYEKL. The V end was cut by 0 bases, the J end by 7 bases, with 10 bases between. CDR3 DNA: TGCGCCAGCAGCCAAGACGGGCAGGGGAATTCACCCCTCCACTTT. Its translation: CASSQDGQGNSPLHF.

This clonotype came up many times. The V gene is TRBV6-1, the J gene TRBJ2-3; D might be TRBD1 (6 bases). The CDR3 is made up of 13 amino acids. Germline CDR1 and CDR2: MNHNS and SASEGT. V was pared by 8 bases and J by 3 bases, with 12 bases between. In DNA form, the CDR3 reads TGTGCCAGCCATGAGGGGGAAACAGATACGCAGTATTTT. Residues: CASHEGETDTQYF.

The chain links TRBV19 to TRBJ1-4, with D possibly being TRBD1 (5 bases). Trimming removed 2 bases from V and 10 bases from J, with 14 bases in between. The germline CDR1 and CDR2 sequences are LNHDA and SQIVND (reference sequence). The CDR3 spans 14 residues. DNA for the CDR3: TGTGCCAGTAGTATACGGGGGTCGGACGGAAAACTGTTTTTT. It translates to CASSIRGSDGKLFF.

In its sample, this clonotype was seen many times. The rearrangement joins TRBV11-2 to TRBJ1-2; D is perhaps TRBD1 (6 bases). The germline gives CDR1 SGHAT, CDR2 FQNNGV. The V end lost 4 bases, the J end lost 2 bases, and 17 bases lay between the germline ends. This CDR3 has 16 residues. For the CDR3, the DNA is TGTGCCAGCAGCTCGTTAACGGGACACCTCAACTATGGCTACACCTTC. Translation: CASSSLTGHLNYGYTF.

The genes are TRBV4-1 and TRBJ1-1; the D gene is possibly TRBD1 (5 bases). Trimming pared 0 bases from V and 0 bases from J, leaving 14 bases between. This CDR3 contains 17 residues. CDR1 MGHRA and CDR2 YSYEKL come from the germline V gene. The CDR3 here is CASSQDQGGVMNTEAFF. As DNA, the CDR3 is TGCGCCAGCAGCCAAGATCAGGGAGGAGTTATGAACACTGAAGCTTTCTTT.

This clonotype was counted many times. The chain couples TRBV2 to TRBJ2-1, with D uncertain. The germline V gene has CDR1 SNHLY and CDR2 FYNNEI. V was cut by 2 bases and J by 9 bases, with 14 bases left in between. This CDR3 has 14 amino acids. CDR3 region: CASSELIEFGEQFF. The CDR3, as DNA: TGTGCCAGCAGTGAACTCATAGAATTTGGTGAGCAGTTCTTC.

The J gene is TRBJ2-7, the V gene TRBV10-3; D is unclear. The CDR3 runs to 11 residues. Germline CDR1 is ENHRY and CDR2 is SYGVKD. V lost 3 bases to trimming and J lost 7 bases, with 7 bases between them. The CDR3 reads CAISEMGEQYF. The DNA of the CDR3 is TGTGCCATCAGTGAAATGGGGGAGCAGTACTTC.

This clonotype was recorded many times. V is TRBV12-3 or TRBV12-4 and J is TRBJ2-1; 15 bases map to TRBD2. This CDR3 is 18 amino acids long. V gave up 0 bases and J gave up 5 bases; unmatched junction bases: 5. The CDR3 coding sequence is TGTGCCAGCAGTTTAGCAGGACTAGCGGGAGGGATTCACAATGAGCAGTTCTTC. Protein sequence: CASSLAGLAGGIHNEQFF.

This clonotype was seen more than once but under ten times. A much larger clone is a single base away; this may be a read error. This chain joins TRBV27 and TRBJ2-2; no firm D call. The CDR3 contains 12 residues. The germline gives CDR1 MNHEY, CDR2 SMNVEV (reference sequence). This CDR3 reads CAGSFGAGELFF. CDR3 nucleotides: TGTGCCGGCAGTTTTGGCGCCGGGGAGCTGTTTTTT.

This clonotype was seen at least ten times. The CDR3 region has the DNA TGTGCCATCAGCGTGAAGGACAGAGGATGGGAGACCCAGTACTTC. Its translation: CAISVKDRGWETQYF. This chain uses TRBV10-3 with TRBJ2-5; possible D gene TRBD1, 6 bases. CDR3 size: 15 residues. CDR1 and CDR2 from the germline V gene are ENHRY and SYGVKD. With 6 bases removed from V and 5 bases from J, the gap between germline ends came to 19 bases.

This clonotype was found once. A much bigger clone sits one base away, suggesting this may be a read error. This rearrangement joins TRBV12-3 or TRBV12-4 to TRBJ2-1; 9 bases map to TRBD2. This CDR3 spans 16 amino acids. CDR3 amino acids: CASSSRSGGSYNEQSF. The CDR3 nucleotides read TGTGCCAGCAGTTCCCGTAGCGGGGGCTCCTACAATGAGCAGTCCTTC.

The chain is built from TRBV28 and TRBJ1-3; D unresolved. Germline V gives CDR1 MDHEN, CDR2 SYDVKM. V lost 8 bases, J lost 0 bases, and 11 bases lay in between. The CDR3 spans 14 residues. The CDR3 DNA reads as TGTGCCAGCTACAGTAGCCTCTCTGGAAACACCATATATTTT. As protein: CASYSSLSGNTIYF.

The chain joins TRBV7-9 to TRBJ2-1; D remains unclear. V was clipped by 4 bases and J by 8 bases, with 12 bases between them. The CDR3 spans 13 residues. The germline V gene encodes CDR1 SEHNR and CDR2 FQNEAQ (reference sequence). CDR3 amino acids: CASSYPNKDEQFF. In DNA form, the CDR3 reads TGTGCCAGCAGCTACCCCAATAAGGATGAGCAGTTCTTC.

This clonotype was detected ten times or more. CDR3 bases: TGCGCCAGCAGCCCGGAGACTAGCGGGTTCAGCTCCTACGAGCAGTACTTC. It translates to CASSPETSGFSSYEQYF. This chain uses TRBV5-1 with TRBJ2-7; 10 bases line up with TRBD2. V was pared by 4 bases and J by 0 bases, with 10 bases of the junction left unmatched. CDR3 length: 17 amino acids. CDR1 and CDR2 (germline): SGHRS, YFSETQ. The full variable domain, completed using reference TRBV5-1 and TRBJ2-7, is KAGVTQTPRYLIKTRGQQVTLSCSPISGHRSVSWYQQTPGQGLQFLFEYFSETQRNKGNFPGRFSGRQFSNSRSEMNVSTLELGDSALYLCASSPETSGFSSYEQYFGPGTRLTVT.

The chain combines TRBV20-1 with TRBJ2-1; TRBD2 aligns across 12 bases. CDR1 and CDR2 (germline): DFQATT, SNEGSKA (reference sequence). There are 18 residues in the CDR3. The CDR3 coding sequence is TGCATCCCTCCCCCGACTAGCGGGAGTTTGTCGTCCTACAATGAGCAGTTCTTC. Amino acid sequence: CIPPPTSGSLSSYNEQFF.

The table lists this clonotype with many counts. The chain uses TRBV3-1 and TRBJ2-5; 8 bases map to TRBD1. Germline CDR1 reads LGHDT; CDR2 reads YNNKEL (reference sequence). The CDR3 runs 13 residues. V was pared by 4 bases and J by 5 bases, with 3 bases of the junction left unmatched. In DNA, the CDR3 is TGTGCCAGCAGCCTCCGGACAGGGGAGACCCAGTACTTC. The encoded protein is CASSLRTGETQYF.

This clonotype was seen many times. The V and J genes are TRBV5-1 and TRBJ1-1, with TRBD1 matching 7 bases. Germline V CDR1 and CDR2: SGHRS, YFSETQ. Losses at the gene ends were 4 bases for V and 8 bases for J; bases not matched to a gene: 8. The CDR3 totals 13 residues. CDR3 residues: CASSGTADTEAFF. The CDR3 nucleotides read TGCGCCAGCAGCGGGACAGCTGATACGGAAGCTTTCTTT.

This clonotype was recorded at least ten times. The chain has TRBV5-1 and TRBJ1-1; tentatively, D is TRBD1 (6 bases). This CDR3 is 17 amino acids long. Germline V CDR1 and CDR2: SGHRS, YFSETQ. Trimming removed 0 bases at V and 5 bases at J, with 20 bases between. The CDR3 sequence: CASSLVRAAGAGTEAFF. CDR3 bases: TGCGCCAGCAGCTTGGTGAGGGCGGCAGGGGCAGGTACTGAAGCTTTCTTT.

This clonotype was detected ten times or more. The V call is TRBV7-9, the J call TRBJ2-7, with 9 bases matching TRBD1. The germline CDR1 and CDR2 sequences are SEHNR and FQNEAQ (reference sequence). The CDR3 runs 16 residues. V shed 2 bases, J shed 4 bases, and the junction held 9 bases outside the gene matches. CDR3 sequence: CASSLPLGQGFYEQYF. The CDR3 nucleotides are TGTGCCAGCAGCTTACCCCTGGGACAGGGTTTTTACGAGCAGTACTTC. Full variable domain (outside the CDR3, taken from reference TRBV7-9 and TRBJ2-7): DTGVSQNPRHKITKRGQNVTFRCDPISEHNRLYWYRQTLGQGPEFLTYFQNEAQLEKSRLLSDRFSAERPKGSFSTLEIQRTEQGDSAMYLCASSLPLGQGFYEQYFGPGTRLTVT.

This chain joins TRBV30 and TRBJ2-5; 10 nucleotides match TRBD2. The CDR3 is 15 residues long. After removal of 2 bases from V and 4 bases from J, the junction contained 7 bases not matched to a gene. Germline CDR1 reads GTSNPN; CDR2 reads SVGIG (reference sequence). This CDR3 is CAWSRGSGRSETQYF. Written as DNA, the CDR3 is TGTGCCTGGAGTCGGGGTAGCGGGAGGTCAGAGACCCAGTACTTC.

This clonotype was observed at least ten times. The CDR3 coding sequence is TGTGCCAGCAGCTCGAGCGGGAGTGAAGAGACCCAGTACTTC. It is translated as CASSSSGSEETQYF. The chain joins TRBV7-9 to TRBJ2-5; 8 bases agree with TRBD2. V shed 4 bases, J shed 3 bases, and the junction held 4 bases outside the gene matches. Germline CDR1 and CDR2: SEHNR and FQNEAQ (reference sequence). The CDR3 spans 14 residues.

The J gene is TRBJ2-7, the V gene TRBV12-3 or TRBV12-4; TRBD1 might be the D (6 bases). Trimming pared 7 bases from V and 3 bases from J, leaving 16 bases between. This CDR3 spans 14 amino acids. The CDR3 here is CASTSQGRYYEQYF. For the CDR3, the DNA is TGTGCCAGCACCTCCCAGGGGCGATACTACGAGCAGTACTTC.

With regard to this clonotype: A much larger clone sits a single nucleotide away, making a read error possible. The CDR3 sequence is CASSEQGQGNQPQHF. The CDR3 DNA sequence: TGTGCCAGCAGTGAACAGGGACAGGGTAATCAGCCCCAGCATTTT. V usage is TRBV2 and J usage is TRBJ1-5, with 9 positions matching TRBD1. CDR3 length equals 15 residues. CDR1 and CDR2 (germline): SNHLY, FYNNEI. The V and J ends lost 2 bases and 4 bases, in that order; junction bases with no gene match: 3.

V gene TRBV20-1 combines with J gene TRBJ1-5, with TRBD1 matching 9 bases. V lost 3 bases, J lost 7 bases, and 7 bases stayed unmatched. Germline V gives CDR1 DFQATT, CDR2 SNEGSKA (reference sequence). The CDR3 sequence is 14 residues long. This CDR3 reads CSASQDRGEQPQHF. The CDR3 bases are TGCAGTGCTAGTCAGGACAGGGGAGAACAGCCCCAGCATTTT.

This clonotype was seen ten or more times. J is TRBJ2-3 and V is TRBV7-9, with D possibly TRBD1 on 6 matching bases. The germline V and J ends were trimmed by 4 bases and 1 base, with 9 bases remaining between them. This CDR3 comprises 14 residues. CDR1 and CDR2 from the germline V gene are SEHNR and FQNEAQ (reference sequence). The CDR3 protein is CASSWTAGTDTQYF. CDR3 nucleotides: TGTGCCAGCAGCTGGACAGCAGGCACAGATACGCAGTATTTT.

The sample holds many counts of this clonotype. The chain links TRBV19 to TRBJ1-1, with unresolved D. The CDR3 spans 14 residues. V lost 5 bases and J 0 bases, leaving 10 bases between the germline ends. Germline CDR1 LNHDA, CDR2 SQIVND (reference sequence). The CDR3, as DNA: TGTGCCAGTAGTCTCCGGGATCTGAACACTGAAGCTTTCTTT. The encoded protein is CASSLRDLNTEAFF.

This clonotype was counted only a few times. The chain couples TRBV6-1 to TRBJ2-2, with D unresolved. The V end lost 5 bases, the J end lost 5 bases, and 15 bases lay between the germline ends. The CDR3 spans 15 residues. The V gene's germline CDR1 is MNHNS and CDR2 SASEGT. The CDR3 is CASSHGRVETGELFF. The CDR3 DNA sequence: TGTGCCAGCAGTCACGGACGGGTGGAGACCGGGGAGCTGTTTTTT.

A few counts support this clonotype. This sequence joins TRBV5-5 and TRBJ2-7, with 8 bases that match TRBD1. The trim removed 2 bases at V and 2 bases at J, leaving 6 bases unmatched. The CDR3 is 15 amino acids. From germline, CDR1 is SGHKS and CDR2 YYEKEE (reference sequence). In DNA, the CDR3 is TGTGCCAGCAGCTTTGTCGCAGGGGGCCCCTACGAGCAGTACTTC. It translates to CASSFVAGGPYEQYF.

This clonotype was counted a few times. At one of its ends the junction is not consistent with the germline gene, which may arise from a read error. The rearrangement joins TRBV19 to TRBJ1-3, with no clear D. CDR3 length: 15 residues. Germline values: CDR1 LNHDA, CDR2 SQIVND (reference sequence). The CDR3 loop is CASSVDINSGNTIYF. The CDR3 DNA is TGTGCCAGTAGTGTAGACATCAACTCTGGAAACACCATATATTTT.

The rearrangement uses TRBV2 and TRBJ2-1; D remains unclear. This CDR3 is built from 14 residues. Germline V lookup: CDR1 SNHLY, CDR2 FYNNEI. V was trimmed by 8 bases and J by 0 bases, leaving 11 bases between them. The CDR3 loop reads CASVRVSSYNEQFF. In nucleotides, the CDR3 is TGTGCCAGCGTTCGGGTGAGCTCCTACAATGAGCAGTTCTTC.